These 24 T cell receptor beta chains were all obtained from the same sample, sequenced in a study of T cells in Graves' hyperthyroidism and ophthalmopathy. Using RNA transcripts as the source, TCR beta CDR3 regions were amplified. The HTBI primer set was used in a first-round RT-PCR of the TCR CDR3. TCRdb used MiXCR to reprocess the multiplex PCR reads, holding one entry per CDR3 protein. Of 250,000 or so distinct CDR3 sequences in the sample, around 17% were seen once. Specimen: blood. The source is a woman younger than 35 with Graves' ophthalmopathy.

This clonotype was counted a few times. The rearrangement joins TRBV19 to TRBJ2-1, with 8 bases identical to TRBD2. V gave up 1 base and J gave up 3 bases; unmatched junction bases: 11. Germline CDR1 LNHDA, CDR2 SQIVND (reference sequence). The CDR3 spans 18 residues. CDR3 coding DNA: TGTGCCAGTAGTATAGGGGGCCCTAATGCGGGAGGCTACAATGAGCAGTTCTTC. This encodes CASSIGGPNAGGYNEQFF.

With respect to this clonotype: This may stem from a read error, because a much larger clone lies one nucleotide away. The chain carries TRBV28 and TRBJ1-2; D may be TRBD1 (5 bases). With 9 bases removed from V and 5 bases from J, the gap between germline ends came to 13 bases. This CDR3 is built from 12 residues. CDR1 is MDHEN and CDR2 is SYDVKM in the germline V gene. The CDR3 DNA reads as TGTGCCAGTTGGGGCAGGCATTATGGCTACACCTTC. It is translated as CASWGRHYGYTF.

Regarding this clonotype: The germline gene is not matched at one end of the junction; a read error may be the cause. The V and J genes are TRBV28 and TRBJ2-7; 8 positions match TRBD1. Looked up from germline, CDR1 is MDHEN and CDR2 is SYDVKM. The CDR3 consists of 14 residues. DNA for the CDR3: TGTGCCAGCAGTTTGACAGGGGACTTCTACGAGCACTACTTC. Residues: CASSLTGDFYEHYF.

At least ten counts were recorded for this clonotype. CDR3 residues: CASRTTEQAFNYGYTF. The CDR3 DNA reads TGTGCCAGCAGAACCACCGAACAAGCTTTTAACTATGGCTACACCTTC. The chain is built from TRBV5-6 and TRBJ1-2; D gene unclear. This CDR3 is 16 amino acids long. The germline V gene encodes CDR1 SGHDT and CDR2 YYEEEE. V lost 5 bases and J lost 1, with 18 bases in between.

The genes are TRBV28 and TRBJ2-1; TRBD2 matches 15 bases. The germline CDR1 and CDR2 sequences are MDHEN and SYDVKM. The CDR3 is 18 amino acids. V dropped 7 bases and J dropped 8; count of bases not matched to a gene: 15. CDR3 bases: TGTGCCAGCAACCCAACGGTGAGGACTAGCGGGGGGGCCGATGAGCAGTTCTTC. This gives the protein CASNPTVRTSGGADEQFF.

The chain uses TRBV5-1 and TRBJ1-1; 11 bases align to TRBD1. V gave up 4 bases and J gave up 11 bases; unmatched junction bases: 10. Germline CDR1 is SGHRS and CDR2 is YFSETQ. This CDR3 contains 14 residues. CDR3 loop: CASSPGQGVFVAFF. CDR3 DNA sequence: TGCGCCAGCAGCCCGGGACAGGGGGTGTTTGTTGCTTTCTTT.

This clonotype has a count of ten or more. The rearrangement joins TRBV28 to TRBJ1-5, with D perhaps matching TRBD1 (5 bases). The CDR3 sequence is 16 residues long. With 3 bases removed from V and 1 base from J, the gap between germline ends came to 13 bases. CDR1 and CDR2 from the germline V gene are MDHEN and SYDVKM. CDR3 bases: TGTGCCAGCAGTTTGAGGGACCTTTACAGCAATCAGCCCCAGCATTTT. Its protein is CASSLRDLYSNQPQHF.

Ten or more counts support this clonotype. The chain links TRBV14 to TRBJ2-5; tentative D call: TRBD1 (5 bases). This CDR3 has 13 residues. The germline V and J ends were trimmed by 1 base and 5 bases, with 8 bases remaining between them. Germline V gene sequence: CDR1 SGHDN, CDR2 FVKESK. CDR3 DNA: TGTGCCAGCAGCCAAGTAGGGGATGAGACCCAGTACTTC. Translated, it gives CASSQVGDETQYF.

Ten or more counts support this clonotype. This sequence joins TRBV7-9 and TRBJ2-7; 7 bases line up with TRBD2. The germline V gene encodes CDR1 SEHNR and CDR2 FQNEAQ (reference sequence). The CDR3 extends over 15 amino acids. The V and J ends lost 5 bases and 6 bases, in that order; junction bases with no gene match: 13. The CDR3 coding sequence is TGTGCCAGCAGCAGATCTAGTGGGAGGGATGGCGAGCAGTACTTC. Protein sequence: CASSRSSGRDGEQYF.

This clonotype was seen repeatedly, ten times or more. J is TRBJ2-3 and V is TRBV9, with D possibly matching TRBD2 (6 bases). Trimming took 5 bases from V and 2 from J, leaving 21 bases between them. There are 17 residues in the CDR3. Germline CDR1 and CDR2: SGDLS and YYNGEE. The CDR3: CASSENRRSGTTDTQYF. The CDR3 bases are TGTGCCAGCAGTGAGAACCGGCGTAGCGGAACCACAGATACGCAGTATTTT.

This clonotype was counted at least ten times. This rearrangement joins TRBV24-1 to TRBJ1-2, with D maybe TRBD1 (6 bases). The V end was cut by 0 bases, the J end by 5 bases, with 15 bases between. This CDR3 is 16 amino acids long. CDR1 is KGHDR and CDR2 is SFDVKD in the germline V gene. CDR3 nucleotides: TGTGCCACCAGTGATTTGCGTGGCACAGGGATTTATGGCTACACCTTC. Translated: CATSDLRGTGIYGYTF.

Written as DNA, the CDR3 is TGTGCCAGCAGTGTTGGCCGCACAGATACGCAGTATTTT. Amino acids: CASSVGRTDTQYF. The rearrangement links TRBV6-4 to TRBJ2-3; D is uncertain. The germline CDR1 and CDR2 sequences are MRHNA and SNTAGT. The V and J ends lost 4 bases and 1 base respectively, with 6 bases between them. The CDR3 runs 13 residues.

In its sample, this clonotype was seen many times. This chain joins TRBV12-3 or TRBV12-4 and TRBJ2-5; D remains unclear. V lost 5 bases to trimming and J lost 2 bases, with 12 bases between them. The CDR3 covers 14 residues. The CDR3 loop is CASSRFGPQETQYF. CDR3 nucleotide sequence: TGTGCCAGCAGTCGGTTCGGACCTCAAGAGACCCAGTACTTC.

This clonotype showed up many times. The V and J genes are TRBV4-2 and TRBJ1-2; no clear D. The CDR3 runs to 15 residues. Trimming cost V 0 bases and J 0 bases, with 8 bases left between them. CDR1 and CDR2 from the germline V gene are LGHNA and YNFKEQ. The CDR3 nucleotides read TGTGCCAGCAGCCAAGACAGTGAGCCTAACTATGGCTACACCTTC. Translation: CASSQDSEPNYGYTF.

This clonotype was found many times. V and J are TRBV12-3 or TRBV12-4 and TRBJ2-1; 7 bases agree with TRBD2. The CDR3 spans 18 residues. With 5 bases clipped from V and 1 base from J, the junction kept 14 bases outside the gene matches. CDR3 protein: CASSPVPGTTLSYNEQFF. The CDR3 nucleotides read TGTGCCAGCAGTCCAGTCCCCGGGACTACCTTATCCTACAATGAGCAGTTCTTC.

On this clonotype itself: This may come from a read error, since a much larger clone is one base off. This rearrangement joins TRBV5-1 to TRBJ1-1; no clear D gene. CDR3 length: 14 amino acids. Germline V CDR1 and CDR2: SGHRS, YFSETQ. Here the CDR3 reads CAGSFGQLNTEAFF. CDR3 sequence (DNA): TGCGCCGGCAGCTTCGGCCAGTTGAACACTGAAGCTTTCTTT.

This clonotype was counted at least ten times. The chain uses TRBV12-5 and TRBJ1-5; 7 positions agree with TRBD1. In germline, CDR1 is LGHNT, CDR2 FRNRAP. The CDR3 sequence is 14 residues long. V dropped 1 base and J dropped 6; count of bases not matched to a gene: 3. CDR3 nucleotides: TGTGCTAGTGGTTTGGGACAGGGTACTCAGCCCCAGCATTTT. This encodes CASGLGQGTQPQHF.

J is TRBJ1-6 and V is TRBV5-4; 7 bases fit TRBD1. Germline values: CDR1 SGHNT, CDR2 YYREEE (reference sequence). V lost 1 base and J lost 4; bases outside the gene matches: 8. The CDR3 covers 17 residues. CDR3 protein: CASSLRGTVLYNSPLHF. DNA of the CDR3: TGTGCCAGCAGCTTGCGCGGGACAGTGCTTTATAATTCACCCCTCCACTTT.

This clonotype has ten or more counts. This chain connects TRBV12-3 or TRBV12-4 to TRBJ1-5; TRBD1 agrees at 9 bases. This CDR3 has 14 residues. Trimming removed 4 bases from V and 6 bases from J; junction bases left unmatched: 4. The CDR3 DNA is TGTGCCAGCAGTTCCGGGACAGGGATTCAGCCCCAGCATTTT. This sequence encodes CASSSGTGIQPQHF.

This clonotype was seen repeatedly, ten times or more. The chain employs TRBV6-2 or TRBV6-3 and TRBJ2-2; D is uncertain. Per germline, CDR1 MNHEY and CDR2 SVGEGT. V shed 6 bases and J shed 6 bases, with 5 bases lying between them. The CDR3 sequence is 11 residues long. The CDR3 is CASRDPGELFF. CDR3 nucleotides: TGTGCCAGCAGGGATCCCGGGGAGCTGTTTTTT.

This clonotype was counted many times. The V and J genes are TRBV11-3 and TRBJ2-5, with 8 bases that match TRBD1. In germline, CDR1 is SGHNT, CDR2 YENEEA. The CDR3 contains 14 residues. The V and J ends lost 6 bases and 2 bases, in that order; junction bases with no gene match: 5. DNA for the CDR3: TGTGCCAGCAGTGACAGGGGTAATCAAGAGACCCAGTACTTC. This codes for CASSDRGNQETQYF.

As DNA, the CDR3 is TGTGCCAGCAGCAAGACAGGGGGCGTGAACACTGAAGCTTTCTTT. Its protein product is CASSKTGGVNTEAFF. The chain recombines TRBV28 with TRBJ1-1, with 10 bases aligning to TRBD1. V dropped 6 bases and J dropped 0; count of bases not matched to a gene: 4. Germline lookup yields CDR1 MDHEN and CDR2 SYDVKM. The CDR3 consists of 15 residues.

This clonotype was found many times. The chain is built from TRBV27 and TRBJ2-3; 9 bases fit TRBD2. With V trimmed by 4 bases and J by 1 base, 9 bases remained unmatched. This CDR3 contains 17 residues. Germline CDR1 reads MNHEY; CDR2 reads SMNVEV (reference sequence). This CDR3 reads CASSWSRLAGGTDTQYF. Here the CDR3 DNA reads TGTGCCAGCAGTTGGTCTAGATTAGCGGGGGGCACAGATACGCAGTATTTT.

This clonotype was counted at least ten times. CDR3 DNA sequence: TGCAGTGCGACGTTCGACCGTCACACAGATACGCAGTATTTT. Protein sequence: CSATFDRHTDTQYF. The chain carries TRBV20-1 and TRBJ2-3, with D unclear. The CDR3 is made up of 14 amino acids. V lost 6 bases, J lost 2 bases, and 15 bases lay in between. The germline CDR1 and CDR2 sequences are DFQATT and SNEGSKA (reference sequence).